Listed below are T cell receptor beta chains from one sample, sequenced in a study of blood T cell repertoires in COVID-19. Libraries were prepared by immunoSEQ multiplex PCR; TCRdb keeps only in-frame clonotypes and omits some of them. Here the sample spans more than 350,000 clones, 89% being singletons. The sample comprised peripheral blood. These receptors all stem from a woman in her thirties with COVID-19, enrolled during active disease. Each CDR3 is given with its conserved first and last residue. D genes are given only for firm matches. Clone sizes are given selectively: once, few, many, or a class where the clone is expanded.

v_gene: TRBV4-3; d_gene: NA; j_gene: TRBJ2-6; abundance: NA; CDR3aa: CASSPQSSSGANVLTF; CDR3nt: TGCGCCAGCAGCCCACAGAGCTCCTCTGGGGCCAACGTCCTGACTTTC
v_gene: TRBV28; d_gene: NA; j_gene: TRBJ1-1; abundance: NA; CDR3aa: CASSYPSSNTEAFF; CDR3nt: TGTGCCAGCAGTTACCCCAGTTCGAACACTGAAGCTTTCTTT
v_gene: TRBV6-5; d_gene: TRBD2; j_gene: TRBJ2-2; abundance: NA; CDR3aa: CASSTAGGYTGELFF; CDR3nt: TGTGCCAGCAGCACCGCGGGGGGGTACACCGGGGAGCTGTTTTTT
v_gene: TRBV11-3; d_gene: NA; j_gene: TRBJ2-3; abundance: once; CDR3aa: CASSLSGADTQYF; CDR3nt: TGTGCCAGCAGCTTATCGGGTGCAGATACGCAGTATTTT
v_gene: TRBV2; d_gene: NA; j_gene: TRBJ1-6; abundance: NA; CDR3aa: CASSVHRYNSPLHF; CDR3nt: TGTGCCAGCAGTGTGCACAGATATAATTCACCCCTCCACTTT
v_gene: TRBV14; d_gene: TRBD1; j_gene: TRBJ1-4; abundance: NA; CDR3aa: CASSPQGATNEKLFF; CDR3nt: TGTGCCAGCAGCCCCCAGGGGGCTACTAATGAAAAACTGTTTTTT
v_gene: TRBV6-5; d_gene: TRBD1; j_gene: TRBJ1-1; abundance: NA; CDR3aa: CASKQGEGGEAFF; CDR3nt: TGTGCCAGCAAGCAGGGGGAAGGAGGTGAAGCTTTCTTT
v_gene: TRBV24-1; d_gene: TRBD2; j_gene: TRBJ2-1; abundance: NA; CDR3aa: CATSGRTSGIINEQFF; CDR3nt: TGTGCCACCAGTGGTCGGACTAGCGGGATCATCAATGAGCAGTTCTTC
v_gene: TRBV3-1/TRBV3-2; d_gene: NA; j_gene: TRBJ2-5; abundance: NA; CDR3aa: CASSPQGSKETQYF; CDR3nt: TGTGCCAGCAGCCCCCAGGGGTCCAAAGAGACCCAGTACTTC
v_gene: TRBV14; d_gene: NA; j_gene: TRBJ2-1; abundance: NA; CDR3aa: CASSQVGVYNEQFF; CDR3nt: TGTGCCAGCAGCCAAGTCGGGGTATACAATGAGCAGTTCTTC
v_gene: TRBV4-1; d_gene: TRBD2; j_gene: TRBJ2-5; abundance: once; CDR3aa: CASSQVSGGEETQYF; CDR3nt: TGCGCCAGCAGCCAAGTTAGCGGGGGGGAAGAGACCCAGTACTTC
v_gene: TRBV6-5; d_gene: TRBD2; j_gene: TRBJ2-5; abundance: NA; CDR3aa: CASSYQRGALETQYF; CDR3nt: TGTGCCAGCAGTTACCAGCGGGGGGCCTTGGAGACCCAGTACTTC
v_gene: TRBV28; d_gene: NA; j_gene: TRBJ1-2; abundance: NA; CDR3aa: CASSPSGTSPYGYTF; CDR3nt: TGTGCCAGCAGTCCGTCCGGGACATCGCCCTATGGCTACACCTTC
v_gene: TRBV2; d_gene: TRBD1; j_gene: TRBJ1-1; abundance: NA; CDR3aa: CASNNRGRTEAFF; CDR3nt: TGTGCCAGCAATAACAGGGGGAGAACTGAAGCTTTCTTT
v_gene: TRBV4-2; d_gene: NA; j_gene: TRBJ1-6; abundance: NA; CDR3aa: CASSPTLKPVNWEGRDSPLHF; CDR3nt: TGTGCCAGCAGCCCGACCTTAAAACCGGTCAATTGGGAGGGAAGGGATTCACCCCTCCACTTT
v_gene: TRBV19; d_gene: NA; j_gene: TRBJ2-1; abundance: once; CDR3aa: CASNRMGRGLYNEQFF; CDR3nt: TGTGCCAGTAACCGAATGGGGAGGGGGTTATACAATGAGCAGTTCTTC
v_gene: TRBV10-1; d_gene: NA; j_gene: TRBJ1-1; abundance: NA; CDR3aa: CASSGTFRNTEAFF; CDR3nt: TGCGCCAGCAGTGGGACTTTTCGGAACACTGAAGCTTTCTTT
v_gene: TRBV14; d_gene: NA; j_gene: TRBJ1-1; abundance: NA; CDR3aa: CASSQIRGKGNTEAFF; CDR3nt: TGTGCCAGCAGCCAAATCAGGGGAAAGGGGAACACTGAAGCTTTCTTT
v_gene: TRBV5-5; d_gene: NA; j_gene: TRBJ2-5; abundance: NA; CDR3aa: CASSLEWGPFQETQYF; CDR3nt: TGTGCCAGCAGCCTGGAATGGGGGCCCTTTCAAGAGACCCAGTACTTC
v_gene: TRBV18; d_gene: TRBD1; j_gene: TRBJ1-1; abundance: NA; CDR3aa: CASSTGGTMNTEAFF; CDR3nt: TGTGCCAGCTCGACAGGGGGAACAATGAACACTGAAGCTTTCTTT
v_gene: TRBV19; d_gene: TRBD1; j_gene: TRBJ2-1; abundance: NA; CDR3aa: CASRTGQGSHEQFF; CDR3nt: TGTGCCAGTAGGACGGGACAGGGTTCTCATGAGCAGTTCTTC
v_gene: TRBV7-2; d_gene: TRBD1; j_gene: TRBJ1-2; abundance: NA; CDR3aa: CASSPETGNYGYTF; CDR3nt: TGTGCCAGCAGCCCCGAGACAGGGAACTATGGCTACACCTTC
v_gene: TRBV7-2; d_gene: TRBD1; j_gene: TRBJ1-3; abundance: NA; CDR3aa: CASSSLPGQGETIYF; CDR3nt: TGTGCCAGCAGCTCACTACCGGGACAGGGGGAAACCATATATTTT
v_gene: TRBV7-6; d_gene: TRBD2; j_gene: TRBJ2-1; abundance: NA; CDR3aa: CASSLERTSGSSYNEQFF; CDR3nt: TGTGCCAGCAGCTTAGAAAGGACTAGCGGGAGCTCCTACAATGAGCAGTTCTTC
v_gene: TRBV10-2; d_gene: TRBD1; j_gene: TRBJ1-2; abundance: NA; CDR3aa: CASRVGQNNYGYTF; CDR3nt: TGCGCCAGCAGAGTGGGACAGAATAACTATGGCTACACCTTC